One sample yielded the 27 T cell receptor beta chains listed below, sequenced in a study of naive and memory T cell subsets (dated by TCRdb to about 2017). A robust, sensitive protocol for the amplification, sequencing and analysis of TCRs was described in the study, in which 3' ligation of a UMI-containing oligonucleotide to TCR cDNA was used. Library method: 5' RACE. The sequencer was an Illumina MiSeq. The ligated cDNA was amplified by four rounds of PCR, in which nested alpha and beta constant region primers were used together with the SP2 primer. The public reads were reprocessed in TCRdb via fastp at Q25 and MiXCR, keeping in-frame beta chains. Under each unique CDR3 protein, matching rows form one entry showing the most common genes and DNA. The sample contains approximately 58,000 distinct CDR3 sequences, around 7.3% of them found a single time. The ten largest clones capture roughly a tenth of the sample.

These receptors all stem from a male donor in good health.

This clonotype showed up just a few times. The rearrangement uses TRBV7-2 and TRBJ2-2; possible D gene TRBD1, 7 bases. The V end lost 3 bases, the J end lost 2 bases, and 22 bases lay between the germline ends. CDR1 and CDR2 (germline): SGHTA, FQGNSA. The CDR3 has 19 residues. The CDR3 sequence is CASSFTFEGRGVNTGELFF. CDR3 DNA sequence: TGTGCCAGCAGCTTCACTTTCGAGGGCAGGGGGGTAAACACCGGGGAGCTGTTTTTT.

This clonotype has ten or more counts. The V and J genes are TRBV12-3 or TRBV12-4 and TRBJ2-1; 11 positions match TRBD2. The junction had 9 bases not matched to a gene; V was cut back by 4 bases and J by 7 bases. This CDR3 has 16 amino acids. DNA for the CDR3: TGTGCCAGCAGTTCTATTAGCGGGGGGGTCTTAAATGAGCAGTTCTTC. Amino acid sequence: CASSSISGGVLNEQFF.

This clonotype showed up just a few times. CDR3 sequence reads: CASSIRPDTQYF. The CDR3 bases are TGTGCCAGCTCCATCCGACCAGATACGCAGTATTTT. The chain couples TRBV2 to TRBJ2-3; D ambiguous. With 8 bases removed from V and 4 bases from J, the gap between germline ends came to 10 bases. The CDR3 loop spans 12 amino acids. CDR1 SNHLY and CDR2 FYNNEI come from the germline V gene.

On this clonotype: Given a much more abundant clone one base away, this may be a read error. This rearrangement joins TRBV6-6 to TRBJ1-5; D not resolved. Trimming removed 2 bases at V and 6 bases at J, with 17 bases between. The CDR3 has 16 residues. Germline loops: CDR1 MNHNY, CDR2 SVGAGI (reference sequence). The CDR3 region has the DNA TGTGCCAGCAGTTACATACAGACCCGACGAAGTCAGCCCCAGCATTTT. Translation gives CASSYIQTRRSQPQHF.

This chain links TRBV10-2 with TRBJ2-7; D uncertain. Germline CDR1 is WSHSY and CDR2 is SAAADI. This CDR3 contains 12 residues. Trimming shortened V by 0 bases and J by 7 bases, and 7 bases separated the two germline ends. CDR3 in amino acids: CASSESVPEQYF. The CDR3 region has the DNA TGCGCCAGCAGTGAGTCGGTGCCAGAGCAGTACTTC.

The chain's CDR3 is CAWGPPYEQYF. The CDR3 coding sequence is TGTGCTTGGGGGCCCCCCTACGAGCAGTACTTC. The chain has TRBV10-3 and TRBJ2-7, with D perhaps TRBD1 (6 bases). The CDR3 is 11 amino acids. Germline CDR1 ENHRY, CDR2 SYGVKD.

This clonotype was detected only a few times. The chain combines TRBV12-3 or TRBV12-4 with TRBJ1-5, with 7 bases matching TRBD1. The CDR3 extends over 15 amino acids. Unmatched junction bases numbered 3, after V lost 4 bases and J lost 0 bases. CDR3 loop: CASSSGQNSNQPQHF. The CDR3 bases are TGTGCCAGCAGTTCGGGACAGAATAGCAATCAGCCCCAGCATTTT.

There are many counts of this clonotype. V gene TRBV11-2 combines with J gene TRBJ2-7; 9 nucleotides align to TRBD1. V lost 3 bases and J lost 4; bases outside the gene matches: 19. Germline CDR1 SGHAT, CDR2 FQNNGV. This CDR3 is built from 19 residues. DNA of the CDR3: TGTGCCAGCAGCTTGCTGGGACAGGGTCTGGAGCGGAGAGGATACGAGCAGTACTTC. Residues: CASSLLGQGLERRGYEQYF.

The table lists this clonotype with a few counts. The DNA for the CDR3 is TGTGCCAGCAGCTTACCAGGACTAGCGGGGGCCCGGTCTCCCTACAATGAGCAGTTCTTC. Protein: CASSLPGLAGARSPYNEQFF. This chain uses TRBV7-8 with TRBJ2-1, with 13 bases matching TRBD2. The CDR3 contains 20 residues. The germline V gene encodes CDR1 SGHVS and CDR2 FQNEAQ. J gave up 2 bases and V 2 bases, and 12 bases lay outside the gene matches.

This clonotype occurred many times. The rearrangement links TRBV3-1 to TRBJ2-5, with D perhaps TRBD1 (7 bases). There are 13 residues in the CDR3. V lost 8 bases and J 5 bases, leaving 15 bases between the germline ends. From germline, CDR1 is LGHDT and CDR2 YNNKEL (reference sequence). This chain's CDR3 is CASLRRGQETQYF. CDR3 in DNA: TGTGCCAGCCTACGGAGGGGGCAGGAGACCCAGTACTTC.

This clonotype was seen many times. The J gene is TRBJ1-3, the V gene TRBV7-9, with D hard to call. This CDR3 contains 14 residues. Looked up from germline, CDR1 is SEHNR and CDR2 is FQNEAQ (reference sequence). V lost 8 bases and J 0 bases, leaving 11 bases between the germline ends. CDR3 protein: CASGIEGSGNTIYF. The CDR3 nucleotides read TGTGCCAGCGGTATTGAAGGCTCTGGAAACACCATATATTTT. The full variable domain, its missing parts supplied by reference TRBV7-9 and TRBJ1-3, is DTGVSQNPRHKITKRGQNVTFRCDPISEHNRLYWYRQTLGQGPEFLTYFQNEAQLEKSRLLSDRFSAERPKGSFSTLEIQRTEQGDSAMYLCASGIEGSGNTIYFGEGSWLTVV.

Details on this clonotype: Sequence at one end of the junction differs from germline and may be a read error. The chain uses TRBV12-5 and TRBJ1-6, with D maybe TRBD1 (5 bases). This CDR3 is 14 amino acids long. Germline CDR1 reads LGHNT; CDR2 reads FRNRAP. CDR3 sequence: CASALWGRDSPLHF. In nucleotides, the CDR3 is TGTGCTAGTGCTTTGTGGGGGAGAGATTCACCCCTCCACTTT. The full variable domain, with the rest looked up from reference TRBV12-5 and TRBJ1-6, is DARVTQTPRHKVTEMGQEVTMRCQPILGHNTVFWYRQTMMQGLELLAYFRNRAPLDDSGMPKDRFSAEMPDATLATLKIQPSEPRDSAVYFCASALWGRDSPLHFGNGTRLTVT.

The sample holds a few counts of this clonotype. The gene calls are TRBV7-6 and TRBJ1-1; possibly TRBD1 for D (6 bases). The CDR3 spans 16 residues. Germline loops: CDR1 SGHVS, CDR2 FNYEAQ. V dropped 5 bases and J dropped 1 base, with 17 bases sitting between them. CDR3 DNA: TGTGCCAGCAGCCCTAGGGGGGGTCTGAAGAACACTGAAGCTTTCTTT. Translated, it gives CASSPRGGLKNTEAFF.

V and J are TRBV12-3 or TRBV12-4 and TRBJ2-1; D ambiguous. Trimming stripped 5 bases from V and 10 bases from J, with 9 bases between. This CDR3 has 11 residues. CDR3 coding DNA: TGTGCCAGCAGTGCTGGACGGGAGCAGTTCTTC. It translates to CASSAGREQFF.

Many counts were recorded for this clonotype. The chain carries TRBV6-5 and TRBJ2-5, with TRBD2 matching 8 bases. The CDR3 is made up of 15 amino acids. Trimming removed 5 bases from V and 2 bases from J; junction bases left unmatched: 7. Germline V gene lookup returns CDR1 MNHEY and CDR2 SVGAGI. The CDR3 here is CASSRSGGPQETQYF. The CDR3, as DNA: TGTGCCAGCAGTCGGAGCGGGGGCCCTCAAGAGACCCAGTACTTC.

This clonotype came up many times. The chain recombines TRBV6-4 with TRBJ2-1; 9 bases are shared with TRBD1. This CDR3 contains 19 residues. The J segment lost 0 bases and the V segment lost 7 bases, leaving 16 bases of the junction unmatched. Germline-derived CDR1 and CDR2 are MRHNA and SNTAGT. For the CDR3, the DNA is TGTGCCAGCAAGCCAACAGGGGGCGTCTTCCCCAGCTCCTACAATGAGCAGTTCTTC. It specifies CASKPTGGVFPSSYNEQFF.

This clonotype was observed a handful of times. The chain joins TRBV20-1 to TRBJ1-3; maybe TRBD1 (5 bases). Deletions cut 1 base from V and 4 bases from J, with 11 bases between. Germline assignment: CDR1 DFQATT and CDR2 SNEGSKA (reference sequence). CDR3 length: 14 residues. CDR3 DNA sequence: TGCAGTGCTAGAGGTCGGGGGGGAGGAAACACCATATATTTT. The encoded protein is CSARGRGGGNTIYF.

This clonotype has at least ten counts. The chain links TRBV20-1 to TRBJ2-7, with D unclear. Germline V gives CDR1 DFQATT, CDR2 SNEGSKA (reference sequence). The length of the CDR3 is 11 residues. The V gene lost 1 base and the J gene lost 6 bases, with 7 bases spanning the gap. The CDR3 DNA reads as TGCAGTGCTAGAGGGACGGTCGAGCAGTACTTC. It codes for CSARGTVEQYF.

This clonotype was seen many times. The chain recombines TRBV6-6 with TRBJ1-5, with D perhaps TRBD1 (6 bases). The germline gives CDR1 MNHNY, CDR2 SVGAGI (reference sequence). Trimming took off 6 bases at V and 7 bases at J, with 13 bases between the two ends. The CDR3 loop spans 13 amino acids. The CDR3 coding sequence is TGTGCCAGCAGATGGACAGTCGGACAGCCCCAGCATTTT. This sequence encodes CASRWTVGQPQHF.

In its sample, this clonotype was seen a few times. The rearrangement joins TRBV19 to TRBJ2-7; TRBD1 matches 7 bases. The trim removed 5 bases at V and 2 bases at J, leaving 9 bases unmatched. CDR1 and CDR2 (germline): LNHDA, SQIVND (reference sequence). The CDR3 covers 15 residues. CDR3 nucleotides: TGTGCCAGTAGTTATGGGACAGCCCAACCCTACGAGCAGTACTTC. Encoded protein: CASSYGTAQPYEQYF.

The rearrangement links TRBV29-1 to TRBJ1-2; no definite D call. The germline V and J ends were trimmed by 3 bases and 3 bases, with 17 bases remaining between them. The CDR3 consists of 15 residues. Looked up from germline, CDR1 is SQVTM and CDR2 is ANQGSEA. The CDR3 loop is CSVEPRRQVDYGYTF. Here the CDR3 DNA reads TGCAGCGTTGAGCCCAGGAGACAAGTCGACTATGGCTACACCTTC.

This clonotype showed up many times. The chain recombines TRBV6-5 with TRBJ1-3, with D possibly matching TRBD1 (6 bases). The CDR3 totals 16 residues. From germline, CDR1 is MNHEY and CDR2 SVGAGI. Trimming pared 6 bases from V and 5 bases from J, leaving 20 bases between. CDR3 amino acids: CASSPNSGTYRNTIYF. In DNA, the CDR3 is TGTGCCAGCAGCCCAAACTCCGGGACATATAGAAACACCATATATTTT.

This chain joins TRBV28 and TRBJ2-7, with D possibly TRBD1 on 6 matching bases. Germline values: CDR1 MDHEN, CDR2 SYDVKM. V dropped 2 bases and J dropped 4 bases, with 12 bases sitting between them. CDR3 length: 14 amino acids. The CDR3 sequence is CASSLDRNLYEQYF. The CDR3 DNA reads TGTGCCAGCAGTTTAGACAGGAACCTTTACGAGCAGTACTTC.

This clonotype was counted at least ten times. The genes are TRBV20-1 and TRBJ2-3; 8 bases are a match to TRBD2. Unmatched junction bases numbered 7, after V lost 0 bases and J lost 5 bases. CDR3 length: 15 residues. Germline values: CDR1 DFQATT, CDR2 SNEGSKA (reference sequence). The CDR3 sequence is CSARDMGLEVDTQYF. CDR3 nucleotide sequence: TGCAGTGCTAGAGACATGGGACTAGAGGTAGATACGCAGTATTTT.

In its sample, this clonotype was seen a few times. An end of the junction does not agree with germline; a read error may underlie this. V is TRBV12-3 or TRBV12-4 and J is TRBJ2-7, with a weak D call TRBD1 (5 bases). This CDR3 spans 10 amino acids. The CDR3 reads CASGGLGLNF. The CDR3, as DNA: TGTGCCAGCGGCGGTTTGGGGCTTAACTTC.

The chain has TRBV29-1 and TRBJ1-2, with a possible D match to TRBD1 (6 bases). Deletions cut 2 bases from V and 4 bases from J, with 14 bases between. The CDR3 loop spans 14 amino acids. The germline CDR1 and CDR2 sequences are SQVTM and ANQGSEA. CDR3 nucleotides: TGCAGCGTTGAACCAGGGGACCGATCCTATGGCTACACCTTC. Translating it yields CSVEPGDRSYGYTF.

The chain is built from TRBV20-1 and TRBJ2-7; 8 nucleotides align to TRBD2. The CDR3 contains 17 residues. The V segment lost 1 base and the J segment 3 bases; nucleotides outside the gene matches: 14. Looked up from germline, CDR1 is DFQATT and CDR2 is SNEGSKA (reference sequence). The chain's CDR3 is CSARALVLADPLYEQYF. In DNA form, the CDR3 reads TGCAGTGCTAGAGCGCTCGTACTAGCGGACCCCCTCTACGAGCAGTACTTC.